The 29 T cell receptor beta chains below were found in one sample sequenced in a study of TIL therapy for anti-PD-1-resistant metastatic lung cancer. The time point was: pre-treatment sample, taken before nivolumab and TIL therapy. Pleural nodules or supraclavicular lymph nodes made up most of the excised metastases sampled. Sequencing used immunoSEQ v3. TCRdb's copy holds only in-frame clones and misses some; the assay was immunoSEQ multiplex PCR. The data show about 50,000 clones, around 64% seen once. The sample consisted of tumor tissue, taken at baseline. The receptors were sampled from a person between 25 and 80 years old with non-small cell lung cancer.

The chain has TRBV7-2 and TRBJ1-5; D might be TRBD1 (5 bases). Germline-derived CDR1 and CDR2 are SGHTA and FQGNSA. V dropped 1 base and J dropped 5 bases, with 15 bases sitting between them. There are 16 residues in the CDR3. CDR3 coding DNA: TGTGCCAGCAGCTTAGTTCAAGGGGCTCACGATCAGCCCCAGCATTTT. It is translated as CASSLVQGAHDQPQHF.

This chain uses TRBV27 with TRBJ2-7, with D unclear. V was shortened by 1 base and J by 2 bases, with 15 bases between the two germline ends. Germline CDR1 and CDR2: MNHEY and SMNVEV (reference sequence). This CDR3 is 16 amino acids long. The CDR3 DNA sequence: TGTGCCAGCAGTTTATTGGCGGTTGCGTCAACCTACGAGCAGTACTTC. It specifies CASSLLAVASTYEQYF.

The chain recombines TRBV9 with TRBJ1-3, with D uncertain. The CDR3 loop spans 13 amino acids. The V gene's germline CDR1 is SGDLS and CDR2 YYNGEE. Trimming cost V 0 bases and J 4 bases, with 5 bases left between them. CDR3 residues: CASSVGIGNTIYF. The CDR3, as DNA: TGTGCCAGCAGCGTAGGGATCGGAAACACCATATATTTT.

This clone has ten or more counts. This chain uses TRBV7-9 with TRBJ2-4; D is uncertain. From germline, CDR1 is SEHNR and CDR2 FQNEAQ (reference sequence). Trimming stripped 1 base from V and 1 base from J, with 14 bases between. The CDR3 covers 17 residues. This CDR3 reads CASSLGLSETAKNIQYF. In nucleotides, the CDR3 is TGTGCCAGCAGCTTAGGCTTGAGTGAAACGGCCAAAAACATTCAGTACTTC.

This clone was seen a handful of times. The V and J genes are TRBV15 and TRBJ1-4; D gene unclear. Per germline, CDR1 LNHNV and CDR2 YYDKDF (reference sequence). The germline V and J ends were trimmed by 0 bases and 7 bases, with 6 bases remaining between them. The CDR3 runs to 13 residues. The CDR3 sequence is CATSRDRGEKLFF. In DNA, the CDR3 is TGTGCCACCAGCAGAGATCGGGGTGAAAAACTGTTTTTT.

V and J are TRBV19 and TRBJ1-1, with TRBD1 identical over 11 bases. Germline assignment: CDR1 LNHDA and CDR2 SQIVND (reference sequence). The CDR3 contains 16 residues. Trimming took 4 bases from V and 3 from J; bases not matched to a gene: 7. The CDR3 spells CASSTPDRGQDTEAFF. The CDR3 coding sequence is TGTGCCAGTAGTACCCCGGACAGGGGGCAGGACACTGAAGCTTTCTTT.

The rearrangement links TRBV13 to TRBJ1-2; D unresolved. The CDR3 is 15 residues long. Deletions cut 3 bases from V and 6 bases from J, with 17 bases between. Germline CDR1 is PRHDT and CDR2 is FYEKMQ (reference sequence). CDR3 region: CASSFPTSGMDGYTF. As DNA, the CDR3 is TGTGCCAGCAGCTTTCCTACCTCCGGGATGGATGGCTACACCTTC. Drawing the rest from reference TRBV13 and TRBJ1-2, the complete variable domain is AAGVIQSPRHLIKEKRETATLKCYPIPRHDTVYWYQQGPGQDPQFLISFYEKMQSDKGSIPDRFSAQQFSDYHSELNMSSLELGDSALYFCASSFPTSGMDGYTFGSGTRLTVV.

V usage is TRBV7-9 and J usage is TRBJ1-2; D remains unclear. The CDR3 extends over 10 amino acids. The ends were cut back, 5 bases at V and 7 bases at J, with 5 bases in the middle. Germline V gene sequence: CDR1 SEHNR, CDR2 FQNEAQ (reference sequence). This CDR3 is CASSLGGYTF. CDR3 nucleotide sequence: TGTGCCAGCAGCCTAGGTGGCTACACCTTC.

This clone showed up just once. This chain joins TRBV29-1 and TRBJ2-5; D not certain. CDR1 is SQVTM, CDR2 ANQGSEA, per germline. V was pared by 2 bases and J by 6 bases, with 7 bases between. The CDR3 has 11 residues. The CDR3 nucleotides are TGCAGCGTTGAAATAGCTCAGACCCAGTACTTC. Encoded protein: CSVEIAQTQYF.

The chain combines TRBV7-8 with TRBJ1-2, with 8 nucleotides matching TRBD1. J gave up 7 bases and V 5 bases, and 15 bases lay outside the gene matches. The germline CDR1 and CDR2 sequences are SGHVS and FQNEAQ. This CDR3 comprises 16 residues. For the CDR3, the DNA is TGTGCCAGCAGCCAATACACAAGACAGGGGTTGCGTGGCTACACCTTC. Its translation: CASSQYTRQGLRGYTF.

The CDR3 is CASSDPQGPRGGGYTF. CDR3 in DNA: TGTGCCAGCAGTGACCCACAGGGGCCCCGCGGGGGTGGCTACACCTTC. The chain recombines TRBV6-1 with TRBJ1-2; 7 bases are a match to TRBD1. J gave up 7 bases and V 3 bases, and 14 bases lay outside the gene matches. This CDR3 has 16 residues. CDR1 is MNHNS and CDR2 is SASEGT in the germline V gene.

The rearrangement joins TRBV9 to TRBJ2-2; D is ambiguous. Between the trimmed V and J ends, which lost 4 bases and 4 bases, there was a span of 8 bases. This CDR3 contains 13 residues. Per the germline V gene, CDR1 is SGDLS and CDR2 is YYNGEE. CDR3 sequence: CASSPRSTGELFF. Written as DNA, the CDR3 is TGTGCCAGCAGCCCGCGTAGCACCGGGGAGCTGTTTTTT.

This chain uses TRBV27 with TRBJ1-5; D unresolved. Germline V gene data show CDR1 as MNHEY and CDR2 as SMNVEV (reference sequence). V was shortened by 0 bases and J by 9 bases, with 18 bases between the two germline ends. The CDR3 runs 16 residues. The CDR3 sequence: CASSLSRAGLRRPQHF. CDR3 coding DNA: TGTGCCAGCAGTTTATCGAGGGCCGGGTTGCGGCGGCCCCAGCATTTT.

This clone was counted only a few times. This CDR3 is CASSQGVGGYTF. The DNA for the CDR3 is TGTGCCAGCAGCCAAGGGGTCGGAGGCTACACCTTC. V is TRBV14 and J is TRBJ1-2; no reliable D call. This CDR3 is 12 amino acids long. Germline V CDR1 and CDR2: SGHDN, FVKESK. Trimming took 1 base from V and 8 from J, leaving 8 bases between them. Using reference TRBV14 and TRBJ1-2 for the parts outside the CDR3, the full variable domain is EAGVTQFPSHSVIEKGQTVTLRCDPISGHDNLYWYRRVMGKEIKFLLHFVKESKQDESGMPNNRFLAERTGGTYSTLKVQPAELEDSGVYFCASSQGVGGYTFGSGTRLTVV.

This rearrangement joins TRBV7-6 to TRBJ2-2; D is uncertain. The CDR3 extends over 15 amino acids. The V and J ends lost 0 bases and 4 bases respectively, with 9 bases between them. Per germline, CDR1 SGHVS and CDR2 FNYEAQ. CDR3 nucleotides: TGTGCCAGCAGCTTAGCCCCCCTGGGCACCGGGGAGCTGTTTTTT. Translated, it gives CASSLAPLGTGELFF.

The V gene is TRBV11-3, the J gene TRBJ1-1; the D is unclear. The V and J ends lost 5 bases and 3 bases respectively, with 10 bases between them. This CDR3 is 13 amino acids long. The germline CDR1 and CDR2 sequences are SGHNT and YENEEA. Written as DNA, the CDR3 is TGTGCCAGCAGCCCACCGGGAGACACTGAAGCTTTCTTT. This codes for CASSPPGDTEAFF.

The chain combines TRBV5-8 with TRBJ2-3, with 12 positions matching TRBD1. V was clipped by 4 bases and J by 0 bases; unmatched bases: 3. The V gene's germline CDR1 is SGHTS and CDR2 YDEGEE. CDR3 length: 16 amino acids. The CDR3 nucleotides are TGTGCCAGCAGCATCGGGACAGGGGGCAGCACAGATACGCAGTATTTT. Protein sequence: CASSIGTGGSTDTQYF.

V and J are TRBV27 and TRBJ1-6, with 8 bases lining up with TRBD1. CDR3 size: 16 residues. V trimming: 5 bases; J trimming: 2 bases; junction bases outside the gene matches: 5. In germline, CDR1 is MNHEY, CDR2 SMNVEV (reference sequence). The DNA for the CDR3 is TGTGCCAGCAGTGCCGGACAGGGCGCCTATAATTCACCCCTCCACTTT. Protein sequence: CASSAGQGAYNSPLHF.

This sequence joins TRBV19 and TRBJ1-1, with 12 bases fitting TRBD1. V shed 7 bases, J shed 5 bases, and the junction held 5 bases outside the gene matches. Germline values: CDR1 LNHDA, CDR2 SQIVND (reference sequence). This CDR3 spans 14 amino acids. CDR3 sequence (DNA): TGTGCCAGTACCGGGACAGGGGGCCGGACTGAAGCTTTCTTT. It is translated as CASTGTGGRTEAFF.

The count of this clone is one. The junction departs from germline at one end; a sequencing error may be responsible. This sequence joins TRBV10-2 and TRBJ2-5; 8 bases fit TRBD1. Germline CDR1 and CDR2: WSHSY and SAAADI. The CDR3 extends over 13 amino acids. CDR3 region: CASSLSTGVRPDF. Here the CDR3 DNA reads TGCGCCAGCAGTCTCTCGACAGGGGTTCGACCGGACTTC.

The rearrangement uses TRBV7-9 and TRBJ2-5, with unresolved D. Germline CDR1 is SEHNR and CDR2 is FQNEAQ (reference sequence). The CDR3 has 14 amino acids. V lost 5 bases, J lost 5 bases, and 15 bases lay in between. The CDR3 bases are TGTGCCAGCAGCATCGGCCCCTCCTGGGAGACCCAGTACTTC. Translated: CASSIGPSWETQYF.

The gene calls are TRBV2 and TRBJ1-2; 9 bases line up with TRBD1. This CDR3 region has 13 residues. In germline, CDR1 is SNHLY, CDR2 FYNNEI. The V segment lost 7 bases and the J segment 8 bases; nucleotides outside the gene matches: 8. CDR3 nucleotide sequence: TGTGCCAGCACCACGGGACAGGGCTTCGGCTACACCTTC. Its translation: CASTTGQGFGYTF.

This clone was seen more than once but under ten times. The chain recombines TRBV29-1 with TRBJ2-5; 9 nucleotides agree with TRBD2. Looked up from germline, CDR1 is SQVTM and CDR2 is ANQGSEA. The CDR3 spans 14 residues. The J segment lost 1 base and the V segment lost 6 bases, leaving 6 bases of the junction unmatched. This CDR3 is CSVQTSGVQETQYF. The CDR3 DNA is TGCAGCGTGCAGACTAGCGGAGTCCAAGAGACCCAGTACTTC.

The gene calls are TRBV10-2 and TRBJ2-3, with 13 nucleotides matching TRBD2. This CDR3 has 16 residues. The V gene end was trimmed by 5 bases and the J gene end by 3 bases; junction bases not matched to a gene: 5. The germline V gene encodes CDR1 WSHSY and CDR2 SAAADI. The CDR3 DNA is TGCGCCAGCAGTACCCGACTAGCGGGGGGAACAGATACGCAGTATTTT. Its translation: CASSTRLAGGTDTQYF.

As to this clone: Other DNA sequences from this sample encode an identical CDR3 as well. The chain carries TRBV6-5 and TRBJ1-1, with D possibly matching TRBD1 (5 bases). In germline, CDR1 is MNHEY, CDR2 SVGAGI. V was clipped by 5 bases and J by 4 bases, with 11 bases between them. This CDR3 is 13 amino acids long. The DNA for the CDR3 is TGTGCCAGCAGTAACGCCGGGGGCACTGAAGCTTTCTTT. The encoded protein is CASSNAGGTEAFF.

The chain has TRBV18 and TRBJ2-1; TRBD1 is a possible D gene (6 bases). Trimming removed 0 bases at V and 5 bases at J, with 14 bases between. In germline, CDR1 is KGHSH, CDR2 LQKENI. The CDR3 has 16 amino acids. CDR3 region: CASSPPSTGKNNEQFF. The CDR3 nucleotides are TGTGCCAGCTCACCACCGTCGACAGGCAAGAACAATGAGCAGTTCTTC.

The V and J genes are TRBV28 and TRBJ2-1, with 8 bases fitting TRBD2. This CDR3 is 13 amino acids long. The V segment lost 6 bases and the J segment 8 bases; nucleotides outside the gene matches: 6. Germline CDR1 MDHEN, CDR2 SYDVKM. The CDR3 reads CASRTAGADEQFF. DNA for the CDR3: TGTGCCAGCAGGACAGCGGGAGCAGATGAGCAGTTCTTC.

The chain is built from TRBV5-8 and TRBJ1-5; no reliable D call. This CDR3 comprises 15 residues. The germline V and J ends were trimmed by 4 bases and 3 bases, with 14 bases remaining between them. Germline loops: CDR1 SGHTS, CDR2 YDEGEE. CDR3 loop: CASSPVLANNQPQHF. Written as DNA, the CDR3 is TGTGCCAGCAGCCCCGTCTTAGCAAACAATCAGCCCCAGCATTTT.

The gene calls are TRBV6-1 and TRBJ2-2, with D possibly matching TRBD1 (6 bases). The CDR3 is 15 residues long. The germline CDR1 and CDR2 sequences are MNHNS and SASEGT. With 6 bases removed from V and 6 bases from J, the gap between germline ends came to 17 bases. In nucleotides, the CDR3 is TGTGCCAGCAGGTCAGGGGCAGGGGCGGCCGGGGAGCTGTTTTTT. Protein sequence: CASRSGAGAAGELFF.